This TCR beta chain was sequenced in a study of human thymus T cells. This CDR3 spans 19 amino acids. The germline CDR1 and CDR2 sequences are SGHVS and FQNEAQ. The junction had 15 bases not matched to a gene; V was cut back by 4 bases and J by 0 bases. Study-level results: Both thymic and peripheral blood repertoires showed apparently biased V and J usage.

A note on this clone: Its cognate antigen is unknown.

The repertoire was sequenced with immunoSEQ multiplex PCR; TCRdb's copy has only in-frame clones and lacks some. The sample records about 60,000 clones, about 94% being singletons. Healthy Finnish infants having corrective surgery for congenital heart defects served as donors. Genomic DNA was extracted from every available blood leukocyte. This TCR derives from a boy in the first two years of life with a congenital heart defect but otherwise immunologically healthy. Material: blood. The chain carries TRBV7-8 and TRBJ2-3, with TRBD1 identical over 8 bases. CDR3 loop: CASSSWHGQGAGSTDTQYF. Here the CDR3 DNA reads TGTGCCAGCAGCTCCTGGCACGGACAGGGTGCTGGGAGCACAGATACGCAGTATTTT.